This T cell receptor beta chain originates from a study of PD-1 blockade in classical Hodgkin lymphoma. General observations from the study: Patients excluded were those beginning nivolumab under 1 year after ASCT. Newly diagnosed patients were reported to exhibit reduced baseline TCR diversity relative to healthy donors.

About this clone: Its target is not known.

Here immunoSEQ multiplex PCR was the method, and the copy in TCRdb shows in-frame clones only, minus some. This table holds about 28,000 clones, approximately 80% found once. Time point given: cycle 4 day 1 (C4D1), after less than 7 weeks of nivolumab. With no exception, relapse followed autologous stem cell transplantation in all patients, and brentuximab vedotin exposure varied. Isolation of CD4+ T cells from thawed PBMCs was performed by magnetic negative selection. This clonotype originated in a human donor with classical Hodgkin lymphoma. The input for sequencing was CD4+ T cells from blood, taken before the fourth cycle of nivolumab.

CDR3 region: CASSLGVLGNEQFF. The CDR3 bases are TGTGCCAGCAGCTTAGGAGTTCTGGGCAATGAGCAGTTCTTC. The rearrangement joins TRBV11-2 to TRBJ2-1; the D is unclear. V lost 1 base, J lost 6 bases, and 10 bases lay in between. The CDR3 loop spans 14 amino acids. CDR1 and CDR2 from the germline V gene are SGHAT and FQNNGV. The full variable domain, in which reference TRBV11-2 and TRBJ2-1 provide the parts outside the CDR3, is EAGVAQSPRYKIIEKRQSVAFWCNPISGHATLYWYQQILGQGPKLLIQFQNNGVVDDSQLPKDRFSAERLKGVDSTLKIQPAKLEDSAVYLCASSLGVLGNEQFFGPGTRLTVL.